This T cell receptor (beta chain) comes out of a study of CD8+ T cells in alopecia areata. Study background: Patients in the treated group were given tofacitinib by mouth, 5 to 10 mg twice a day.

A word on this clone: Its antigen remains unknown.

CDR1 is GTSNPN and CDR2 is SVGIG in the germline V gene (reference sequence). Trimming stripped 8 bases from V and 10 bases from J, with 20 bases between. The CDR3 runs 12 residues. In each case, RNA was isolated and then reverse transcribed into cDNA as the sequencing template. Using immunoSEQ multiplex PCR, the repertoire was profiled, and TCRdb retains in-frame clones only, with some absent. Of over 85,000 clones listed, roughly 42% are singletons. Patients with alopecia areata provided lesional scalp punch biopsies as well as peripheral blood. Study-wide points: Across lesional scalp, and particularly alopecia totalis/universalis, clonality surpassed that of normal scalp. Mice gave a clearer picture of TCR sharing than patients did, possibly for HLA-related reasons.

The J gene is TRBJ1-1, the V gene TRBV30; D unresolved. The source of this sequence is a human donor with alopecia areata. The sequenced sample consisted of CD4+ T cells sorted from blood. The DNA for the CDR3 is TGTGCCGGTCGGACCGCCTTCGAGGGAGCTTTCTTT. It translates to CAGRTAFEGAFF.